The rows below give T cell receptor beta chains drawn from one sample of a study of blood T cell repertoires in COVID-19. The protocol was immunoSEQ multiplex PCR, while the TCRdb copy is restricted to in-frame clones and leaves out a portion. This sample has over 200,000 clones, with about 91% found just once. Specimen: peripheral blood. These receptors all stem from a woman in her forties with acute or convalescent COVID-19. CDR3s include the opening cysteine and the closing phenylalanine or tryptophan.

V: TRBV6-2/TRBV6-3
CDR3: CASSSPVGRGEKETQYF

V: TRBV5-1
CDR3: CASSLVTGYGYTF

V: TRBV19
CDR3: CASTSTLRGGREPLHF

V: TRBV30
CDR3: CAWSSRGNQPQHF

V: TRBV3-1/TRBV3-2
CDR3: CASSQATGNYGYTF

V: TRBV13
CDR3: CASRKGAPGNTIYF

V: TRBV19
CDR3: CASSIQGLGNEKLFF

V: TRBV5-6
CDR3: CASSRDRGRFGEAFF

V: TRBV11-2
CDR3: CASSLDQDQGGSDTQYF

V: TRBV18
CDR3: CASQLAAANTGELFF

V: TRBV10-2
CDR3: CASSEVAVNQPQHF

V: TRBV7-3
CDR3: CASSSRPYNEQFF

V: TRBV4-1
CDR3: CASSQDLSRGNEKLFF

V: TRBV10-3
CDR3: CAISPGLPNGYTF

V: TRBV3-1/TRBV3-2
CDR3: CASSLGQENNQPQHF

V: TRBV19
CDR3: CASTPGNEQFF

V: TRBV7-2
CDR3: CASSLVQGANQPQHF